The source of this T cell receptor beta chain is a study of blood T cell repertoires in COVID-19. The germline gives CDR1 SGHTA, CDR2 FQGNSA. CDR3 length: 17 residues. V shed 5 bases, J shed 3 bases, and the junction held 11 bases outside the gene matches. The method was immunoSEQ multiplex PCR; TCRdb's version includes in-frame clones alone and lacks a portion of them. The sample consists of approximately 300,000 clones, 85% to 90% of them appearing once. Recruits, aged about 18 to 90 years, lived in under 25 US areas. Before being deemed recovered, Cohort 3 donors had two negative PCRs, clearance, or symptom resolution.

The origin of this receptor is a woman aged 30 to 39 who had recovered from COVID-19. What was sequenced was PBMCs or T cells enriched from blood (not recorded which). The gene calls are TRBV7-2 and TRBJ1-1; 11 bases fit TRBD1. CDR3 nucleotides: TGTGCCAGCAGCATAAAGGACAGGGGGCTAACGTACACTGAAGCTTTCTTT. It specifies CASSIKDRGLTYTEAFF.